This is a list of T cell receptor beta chains from one sample in a study of blood T cells in healthy people across ages. One entry per CDR3 protein, called by TCRdb with MiXCR from the 5' RACE reads. The data show around 900,000 distinct CDR3 sequences, about 28% seen once. The sample consisted of blood. These receptors were collected from a woman of 80 years or more in good health. The CDR3 runs from the conserved cysteine through the conserved F or W. A D gene is named only where the DNA matches it firmly. Only some rows state a clone size, as once, few, many or a class for expanded clones.

TRBV14	.	.	TRBJ1-1	CASSQAAGRGTEAFF	TGTGCCAGCAGCCAAGCAGCAGGGAGGGGTACTGAAGCTTTCTTT
TRBV3-1	few	.	TRBJ1-5	CASSPSPYQPQHF	TGTGCCAGCAGCCCCTCCCCATATCAGCCCCAGCATTTT
TRBV7-2	once	.	TRBJ1-1	CASSREVGGGTEAFF	TGTGCCAGCAGCCGGGAAGTTGGGGGTGGCACTGAAGCTTTCTTT
TRBV5-1	few	TRBD2	TRBJ2-3	CVSSLLAGGGDTQYF	TGCGTCAGCAGCTTACTAGCGGGGGGCGGAGATACGCAGTATTTT
TRBV7-8	many	.	TRBJ2-1	CASSLVGGDTYNEQFF	TGTGCCAGCAGCTTAGTCGGCGGGGATACATACAATGAGCAGTTCTTC
TRBV20-1	many	.	TRBJ2-7	CSARDQGFGYEQYF	TGCAGTGCTAGAGATCAAGGGTTTGGGTACGAGCAGTACTTC
TRBV30	few	TRBD2	TRBJ2-7	CAWSPWGGSQYF	TGTGCCTGGAGTCCCTGGGGAGGGTCCCAGTACTTC
TRBV20-1	many	TRBD2	TRBJ2-1	CSARDLASGTYNEQFF	TGCAGTGCTAGAGATTTGGCTAGCGGGACCTACAATGAGCAGTTCTTC
TRBV6-5	few	TRBD1	TRBJ2-2	CASSYSRPIGGQGGNTGELFF	TGTGCCAGCAGTTACTCGAGGCCCATAGGAGGACAGGGAGGCAACACCGGGGAGCTGTTTTTT
TRBV12-3/TRBV12-4	.	.	TRBJ2-1	CASSFRQGSSYNEQFF	TGTGCCAGCAGTTTCCGCCAGGGGAGCTCCTACAATGAGCAGTTCTTC
TRBV10-3	.	.	TRBJ2-5	CAISEETQYF	TGTGCCATCAGTGAAGAGACCCAGTACTTC
TRBV20-1	many	.	TRBJ2-7	CSATGFGHEQYF	TGCAGTGCAACAGGGTTTGGGCACGAGCAGTACTTC
TRBV7-2	many	.	TRBJ2-3	CASRSPGESAFTQYF	TGTGCCAGCAGGAGCCCGGGGGAATCGGCGTTTACGCAGTATTTT
TRBV10-3	many	TRBD1	TRBJ2-7	CAIRDRNYEQYF	TGTGCCATCAGGGACAGGAACTACGAGCAGTACTTC
TRBV11-1	.	TRBD2	TRBJ2-1	CASSSIAGWIYEQFF	TGTGCCAGCAGCTCGATAGCGGGGTGGATATATGAGCAGTTCTTC
TRBV6-2/TRBV6-3	many	TRBD1	TRBJ1-2	CASSYLGQTNYGYTF	TGTGCCAGCAGTTACTTGGGACAGACTAACTATGGCTACACCTTC
TRBV20-1	.	.	TRBJ1-1	CSARVGGRGNTEAFF	TGCAGTGCTAGAGTGGGGGGGCGCGGGAACACTGAAGCTTTCTTT
TRBV20-1	.	.	TRBJ2-1	CSANRQGLYNEQFF	TGCAGTGCTAATAGACAGGGACTTTACAATGAGCAGTTCTTC
TRBV20-1	many	.	TRBJ2-7	CSARSGVFSYEQYF	TGCAGTGCTAGATCGGGTGTGTTTTCCTACGAGCAGTACTTC
TRBV6-2/TRBV6-3	.	TRBD2	TRBJ2-3	CASSYSPRLAAKGDTQYF	TGTGCCAGCAGTTACTCTCCGAGACTAGCGGCCAAGGGAGATACGCAGTATTTT
TRBV7-2	.	.	TRBJ2-3	CASSYYGTDTQYF	TGTGCCAGCAGCTACTACGGGACAGATACGCAGTATTTT
TRBV20-1	many	TRBD1	TRBJ1-2	CSARGFRDRRGYTF	TGCAGTGCTAGAGGTTTCCGGGACAGGAGAGGCTACACCTTC
TRBV11-2	.	TRBD2	TRBJ2-5	CASSYGLAGGLNEQYF	TGTGCCAGCAGCTACGGCCTAGCGGGGGGGCTCAATGAGCAGTACTTC
TRBV20-1	many	TRBD1	TRBJ1-5	CSARGQYNQPQHF	TGCAGTGCTAGGGGACAGTACAATCAGCCCCAGCATTTT
TRBV12-3/TRBV12-4	many	TRBD1	TRBJ2-7	CASSPLSGTGSDEQYF	TGTGCCAGCAGTCCGCTATCCGGGACAGGGTCCGACGAGCAGTACTTC
TRBV18	few	.	TRBJ2-3	CASSPSSLPPGRETTDTQYF	TGTGCCAGCTCACCATCGTCTCTTCCACCGGGACGGGAGACCACAGATACGCAGTATTTT
TRBV20-1	many	.	TRBJ1-6	CSALAGAWSPLHF	TGCAGTGCCCTAGCGGGGGCTTGGTCACCCCTCCACTTT
TRBV7-2	.	.	TRBJ2-7	CASGYLLVDNEQYF	TGTGCCAGCGGCTACCTTCTGGTTGACAATGAGCAGTACTTC
TRBV28	few	TRBD1	TRBJ2-4	CASSFLTGSGGQYF	TGTGCCAGCAGTTTTCTGACAGGGTCTGGGGGTCAGTACTTC
TRBV6-2/TRBV6-3	many	TRBD2	TRBJ2-5	CASRASGARQETQYF	TGTGCCAGCAGGGCTAGCGGGGCCAGACAAGAGACCCAGTACTTC
TRBV9	.	.	TRBJ2-7	CASSVAGAPREQYF	TGTGCCAGCAGCGTAGCCGGGGCCCCTCGCGAGCAGTACTTC
TRBV5-5	.	.	TRBJ1-1	CASSFSGSWEAFF	TGTGCCAGCAGCTTTAGTGGATCGTGGGAAGCTTTCTTT
TRBV29-1	many	.	TRBJ2-7	CSAEQGSDEQYF	TGCAGCGCCGAACAGGGTTCGGACGAGCAGTACTTC
TRBV6-6	many	.	TRBJ2-5	CASSYGGTAQETQYF	TGTGCCAGCAGTTACGGCGGGACAGCACAAGAGACCCAGTACTTC
TRBV20-1	.	TRBD2	TRBJ2-1	CSARSLAGGASSYNEQFF	TGCAGTGCTAGATCACTAGCGGGGGGGGCGAGCTCCTACAATGAGCAGTTCTTC
TRBV6-6	few	.	TRBJ2-5	CASLGGALGRETQYF	TGTGCCAGCCTAGGAGGGGCATTAGGCCGTGAGACCCAGTACTTC
TRBV6-5	few	.	TRBJ1-4	CASSYTRDEKLFF	TGTGCCAGCAGTTACACCAGGGATGAAAAACTGTTTTTT
TRBV9	many	.	TRBJ2-5	CASSAPGSVGTQYF	TGTGCCAGCAGCGCTCCCGGGTCAGTTGGGACCCAGTACTTC
TRBV15	.	.	TRBJ1-4	CATSRGKGEKLFF	TGTGCCACCAGCAGAGGGAAAGGGGAAAAACTGTTTTTT
TRBV20-1	many	TRBD2	TRBJ2-5	CSARSGGSYQETQYF	TGCAGTGCTAGAAGCGGGGGGTCCTATCAAGAGACCCAGTACTTC
TRBV11-2	many	.	TRBJ1-2	CASSWEGDGYTF	TGTGCCAGCAGTTGGGAAGGGGATGGCTACACCTTC
TRBV13	few	.	TRBJ1-2	CASSYRGAGYGYTF	TGTGCCAGCAGCTACCGTGGGGCCGGCTACGGCTACACCTTC
TRBV20-1	few	TRBD1	TRBJ1-2	CSAAQGNYGYTF	TGCAGTGCTGCACAGGGGAACTATGGCTACACCTTC
TRBV20-1	few	TRBD1	TRBJ2-7	CSARDRGRDRAYEQYF	TGCAGTGCTAGAGATCGGGGCCGGGACAGGGCCTACGAGCAGTACTTC
TRBV12-3/TRBV12-4	.	.	TRBJ2-3	CASSFPGGIADTQYF	TGTGCCAGCAGTTTCCCTGGGGGAATCGCAGATACGCAGTATTTT
TRBV7-2	many	.	TRBJ2-1	CASSFEGSYNEQFF	TGTGCCAGCAGCTTTGAGGGTTCCTACAATGAGCAGTTCTTC
TRBV5-1	.	.	TRBJ1-1	CASSPTRGFEAFF	TGCGCCAGCAGCCCAACCAGGGGATTTGAAGCTTTCTTT
TRBV11-2	many	TRBD2	TRBJ2-3	CASSRGGSIDTQYF	TGTGCCAGCAGCCGGGGAGGGTCGATAGATACGCAGTATTTT
TRBV6-6	many	TRBD2	TRBJ2-5	CASSYSTGGEETQYF	TGTGCCAGCAGTTACTCGACGGGGGGTGAAGAGACCCAGTACTTC
TRBV20-1	.	.	TRBJ1-2	CSASANDYGYTF	TGCAGTGCTAGCGCTAATGACTATGGCTACACCTTC
TRBV7-2	.	.	TRBJ2-1	CASSLGMSTYNEQFF	TGTGCCAGCAGCTTAGGCATGAGCACCTACAATGAGCAGTTCTTC
TRBV6-5	.	.	TRBJ2-3	CASRGPLDTDTQYF	TGTGCCAGCCGGGGACCGCTTGACACAGATACGCAGTATTTT
TRBV9	many	TRBD1	TRBJ2-1	CASSVATGISYNEQFF	TGTGCCAGCAGCGTCGCGACAGGGATCTCCTACAATGAGCAGTTCTTC
TRBV15	once	TRBD2	TRBJ2-7	CATSRDLASGNYERYF	TGTGCCACCAGCAGAGATTTGGCTAGCGGGAACTACGAGCGGTACTTC
TRBV5-5	.	.	TRBJ2-5	CASSLDQGETQYF	TGTGCCAGCAGCTTGGATCAGGGGGAGACCCAGTACTTC
TRBV20-1	.	.	TRBJ1-5	CSAGRDAGQPQHF	TGCAGTGCTGGCCGGGACGCAGGTCAGCCCCAGCATTTT
TRBV5-5	few	.	TRBJ2-2	CASALTRPNTGELFF	TGTGCCAGCGCCCTCACAAGGCCAAACACCGGGGAGCTGTTTTTT